The 32 T cell receptor beta chains reported below all come from one sample, sequenced in a study of T cell repertoires in cytomegalovirus infection. TCRdb re-called the reads through MiXCR, storing one row per CDR3 protein. The table shows 200,000 to 250,000 distinct CDR3 sequences, with 30% to 45% occurring only once. No antigen has been assigned to these receptors. This specimen consisted of CD8+ T cells from cultured PBMCs, obtained from culture after CMV antigen stimulation. These receptors originate from a human donor in good health (CMV status not recorded). Some clones in this sample may be carry-over from other donors' samples.

This clonotype was observed a handful of times. This chain joins TRBV12-3 or TRBV12-4 and TRBJ1-2; 7 bases are shared with TRBD1. This CDR3 contains 13 residues. V gave up 6 bases and J gave up 7 bases; unmatched junction bases: 8. The chain's CDR3 is CASRPQGSGGYTF. The CDR3 coding sequence is TGTGCCAGCAGGCCACAGGGGAGCGGTGGCTACACCTTC.

The chain employs TRBV6-5 and TRBJ2-7; D is ambiguous. CDR3 size: 15 residues. Germline CDR1 MNHEY, CDR2 SVGAGI. The V gene lost 2 bases and the J gene lost 4 bases, with 15 bases spanning the gap. For the CDR3, the DNA is TGTGCCAGCAGTTACCAGCCCCGAATCGGATACGAGCAGTACTTC. Translating it yields CASSYQPRIGYEQYF.

This clonotype was found a few times. The chain joins TRBV27 to TRBJ1-3; D unresolved. Per germline, CDR1 MNHEY and CDR2 SMNVEV (reference sequence). Trimming left V 4 bases short and J 4 bases short, with 11 bases between. The CDR3 spans 14 residues. The DNA of the CDR3 is TGTGCCAGCAGTTCCACCTACGGCGGAAACACCATATATTTT. It codes for CASSSTYGGNTIYF.

The gene calls are TRBV11-2 and TRBJ2-3; possibly TRBD1 or TRBD2 for D (5 bases each). The CDR3 is 12 residues long. Germline assignment: CDR1 SGHAT and CDR2 FQNNGV. The V and J ends lost 5 bases and 14 bases respectively, with 17 bases between them. CDR3 in amino acids: CASSRKGSIRYF. CDR3 DNA: TGTGCCAGCAGCCGAAAGGGGAGTATCCGGTATTTT.

The rearrangement uses TRBV11-2 and TRBJ2-5, with a possible D match to TRBD2 (6 bases). Germline CDR1 SGHAT, CDR2 FQNNGV. The CDR3 consists of 15 residues. V was cut by 4 bases and J by 5 bases, with 17 bases left in between. The CDR3: CASSSGWEAEETQYF. CDR3 DNA: TGTGCCAGCAGCTCTGGATGGGAGGCAGAGGAGACCCAGTACTTC.

The CDR3 DNA follows: TGTGCCAGCAGAGGACCCACCGGGGAGCTGTTTTTT. It translates to CASRGPTGELFF. The chain recombines TRBV7-9 with TRBJ2-2; D unresolved. The CDR3 sequence is 12 residues long. CDR1 and CDR2 from the germline V gene are SEHNR and FQNEAQ (reference sequence). Deletions cut 6 bases from V and 4 bases from J, with 6 bases between.

This chain links TRBV28 with TRBJ2-7; TRBD1 agrees at 8 bases. The CDR3 is 14 amino acids. Unmatched junction bases numbered 10, after V lost 10 bases and J lost 2 bases. Germline values: CDR1 MDHEN, CDR2 SYDVKM. The CDR3 bases are TGTGCCACCATGGACAGGGTGGGGCCCTACGAGCAGTACTTC. Amino acid sequence: CATMDRVGPYEQYF.

The rearrangement links TRBV5-1 to TRBJ2-3; D unresolved. V gave up 5 bases and J gave up 3 bases, with 13 bases separating them. The CDR3 contains 14 residues. Germline V gives CDR1 SGHRS, CDR2 YFSETQ. The CDR3 region has the DNA TGCGCCAGCAGAGGACCAGGAACAACAGATACGCAGTATTTT. This translates into CASRGPGTTDTQYF.

In its sample, this clonotype was seen a few times. The chain couples TRBV7-9 to TRBJ2-7; D may match TRBD1 or TRBD2 (5 bases each). The length of the CDR3 is 13 residues. V dropped 6 bases and J dropped 7 bases, with 16 bases sitting between them. CDR1 is SEHNR, CDR2 FQNEAQ, per germline (reference sequence). DNA of the CDR3: TGTGCCAGCAGTCAAATTGGGTGGGGGGAGCAGTACTTC. Protein: CASSQIGWGEQYF.

The chain uses TRBV7-2 and TRBJ1-4; D not resolved. Germline loops: CDR1 SGHTA, CDR2 FQGNSA. The CDR3 length is 14 residues. Trimming removed 4 bases at V and 4 bases at J, with 10 bases between. The CDR3 sequence is CASSSRGSNEKLFF. The CDR3 DNA follows: TGTGCCAGCAGCTCCCGTGGGAGTAATGAAAAACTGTTTTTT. The full variable domain, its missing parts supplied by reference TRBV7-2 and TRBJ1-4, is GAGVSQSPSNKVTEKGKDVELRCDPISGHTALYWYRQSLGQGLEFLIYFQGNSAPDKSGLPSDRFSAERTGGSVSTLTIQRTQQEDSAVYLCASSSRGSNEKLFFGSGTQLSVL.

The sample holds a few counts of this clonotype. The chain couples TRBV23-1 to TRBJ1-4, with D unclear. TRBV23-1 is an ORF for which the function is uncertain. This CDR3 has 17 amino acids. The germline V and J ends were trimmed by 0 bases and 7 bases, with 18 bases remaining between them. The CDR3 reads CASSQSTQTALCEKLFF. The CDR3 DNA reads TGCGCCAGCAGTCAATCCACTCAGACCGCTCTCTGTGAAAAACTGTTTTTT.

This clonotype was counted many times. V is TRBV12-3 or TRBV12-4 and J is TRBJ1-2; 9 bases line up with TRBD1. V trimming: 7 bases; J trimming: 13 bases; junction bases outside the gene matches: 22. This CDR3 is built from 16 residues. CDR3 in DNA: TGTGCCAGCACCATAAAGCCGGGACAGGGCCCAACCCGGGGCACCTTC. It yields the protein CASTIKPGQGPTRGTF.

This clonotype turned up a few times. The V call is TRBV6-6, the J call TRBJ2-7; D is ambiguous. This CDR3 is built from 15 residues. CDR1 is MNHNY, CDR2 SVGAGI, per germline (reference sequence). V lost 5 bases and J 0 bases, leaving 14 bases between the germline ends. CDR3 DNA sequence: TGTGCCAGCAGTGCTCGAAAGCGCCCCTCCTACGAGCAGTACTTC. It is translated as CASSARKRPSYEQYF.

As to this clonotype: Being one base from a much bigger clone, this may be a read error. The rearrangement links TRBV7-2 to TRBJ2-6, with D possibly being TRBD1 or TRBD2 (5 bases each). This CDR3 comprises 19 residues. The germline V gene encodes CDR1 SGHTA and CDR2 FQGNSA. The DNA of the CDR3 is TGTGCCAGCAGCTTAGCCCCTGGGGACGGGTTCTCTGGGGCCAACGTCCCGACTTTC. Protein product: CASSLAPGDGFSGANVPTF.

The chain employs TRBV11-2 and TRBJ1-1; the D is unclear. Trimming shortened V by 0 bases and J by 1 base, and 9 bases separated the two germline ends. The CDR3 contains 15 residues. Per germline, CDR1 SGHAT and CDR2 FQNNGV. The CDR3 DNA sequence: TGTGCCAGCAGCTTAGATTCCGTAGGGAACACTGAAGCTTTCTTT. Encoded protein: CASSLDSVGNTEAFF.

The V and J genes are TRBV9 and TRBJ1-2; 8 nucleotides match TRBD1. Germline CDR1 is SGDLS and CDR2 is YYNGEE. The CDR3 totals 18 residues. V gave up 1 base and J gave up 0 bases; unmatched junction bases: 11. The CDR3 nucleotides read TGTGCCAGCAGCGTATACCCGGGACAGGTGAAAGCTAACTATGGCTACACCTTC. Translated: CASSVYPGQVKANYGYTF.

This clonotype has a count of ten or more. V gene TRBV11-2 combines with J gene TRBJ2-1; D is uncertain. Germline V lookup: CDR1 SGHAT, CDR2 FQNNGV. Between the trimmed V and J ends, which lost 4 bases and 4 bases, there was a span of 14 bases. The CDR3 runs 15 residues. The CDR3 bases are TGTGCCAGCAGCTATCTAAGGAGAGGTTACAATGAGCAGTTCTTC. It codes for CASSYLRRGYNEQFF. The full variable domain, rest sourced from reference TRBV11-2 and TRBJ2-1, is EAGVAQSPRYKIIEKRQSVAFWCNPISGHATLYWYQQILGQGPKLLIQFQNNGVVDDSQLPKDRFSAERLKGVDSTLKIQPAKLEDSAVYLCASSYLRRGYNEQFFGPGTRLTVL.

This chain joins TRBV7-6 and TRBJ1-1; TRBD1 matches at 7 bases. The J segment lost 2 bases and the V segment lost 5 bases, leaving 8 bases of the junction unmatched. The CDR3 contains 15 residues. CDR1 is SGHVS, CDR2 FNYEAQ, per germline. CDR3 DNA sequence: TGTGCCAGCAGCCGCGTCGGGACAGTCAACACTGAAGCTTTCTTT. Protein product: CASSRVGTVNTEAFF.

The V and J genes are TRBV7-9 and TRBJ2-7; 9 positions agree with TRBD1. This CDR3 has 18 residues. Germline V gene sequence: CDR1 SEHNR, CDR2 FQNEAQ (reference sequence). Trimming cost V 2 bases and J 5 bases; bases outside gene matches: 16. The CDR3 region is CASSLNTLGQGRQDEQYF. CDR3 bases: TGTGCCAGCAGCTTAAACACCCTGGGACAGGGACGTCAAGACGAGCAGTACTTC. The variable domain in full, completed from reference TRBV7-9 and TRBJ2-7, reads DTGVSQNPRHKITKRGQNVTFRCDPISEHNRLYWYRQTLGQGPEFLTYFQNEAQLEKSRLLSDRFSAERPKGSFSTLEIQRTEQGDSAMYLCASSLNTLGQGRQDEQYFGPGTRLTVT.

V is TRBV7-4 and J is TRBJ2-5, with unresolved D. This CDR3 region has 14 residues. The ends were cut back, 1 base at V and 3 bases at J, with 9 bases in the middle. Germline assignment: CDR1 SGHVT and CDR2 SQSDAQ. The DNA for the CDR3 is TGTGCCAGCAGCTTAGTATGGCAAAAAGAGACCCAGTACTTC. Protein: CASSLVWQKETQYF.

The chain carries TRBV6-1 and TRBJ1-5; a weak D match, TRBD1 (5 bases). Germline lookup yields CDR1 MNHNS and CDR2 SASEGT. V was shortened by 7 bases and J by 2 bases, with 18 bases between the two germline ends. The CDR3 runs to 16 residues. The chain's CDR3 is CASTEKGAVGNQPQHF. CDR3 bases: TGTGCCAGCACCGAGAAAGGGGCCGTGGGCAATCAGCCCCAGCATTTT.

This clonotype was counted a few times. This chain uses TRBV7-9 with TRBJ2-7; no firm D call. With 5 bases removed from V and 2 bases from J, the gap between germline ends came to 16 bases. Germline assignment: CDR1 SEHNR and CDR2 FQNEAQ (reference sequence). This CDR3 is 15 amino acids long. CDR3 in amino acids: CASSPPPGEAYEQYF. The CDR3 DNA follows: TGTGCCAGCAGCCCTCCCCCCGGTGAGGCCTACGAGCAGTACTTC.

This clonotype was found a few times. The chain has TRBV24-1 and TRBJ2-5, with TRBD1 matching 9 bases. This CDR3 region has 15 residues. V was clipped by 5 bases and J by 5 bases; unmatched bases: 8. Germline CDR1 KGHDR, CDR2 SFDVKD. As DNA, the CDR3 is TGTGCCACCAGTGGTACAGGGGGCTTACGGGAGACCCAGTACTTC. Encoded protein: CATSGTGGLRETQYF.

This clonotype was counted between two and nine times. The V and J genes are TRBV7-2 and TRBJ2-7; no reliable D call. Germline CDR1 and CDR2: SGHTA and FQGNSA. The CDR3 covers 13 residues. V shed 3 bases and J shed 2 bases, with 8 bases lying between them. CDR3 sequence reads: CASSFAKAYEQYF. The CDR3 DNA reads TGTGCCAGCAGCTTTGCCAAAGCCTACGAGCAGTACTTC.

Many counts were recorded for this clonotype. As DNA, the CDR3 is TGTGCCAGCAGCCATCTAGCGGGAGGGCCCCCCTATGAGCAGTTCTTC. The encoded protein is CASSHLAGGPPYEQFF. The chain employs TRBV4-2 and TRBJ2-1, with 12 bases aligning to TRBD2. CDR1 is LGHNA and CDR2 is YNFKEQ in the germline V gene. Unmatched junction bases numbered 8, after V lost 3 bases and J lost 8 bases. This CDR3 has 16 amino acids.

This clonotype turned up a few times. This sequence joins TRBV7-4 and TRBJ2-7; 9 bases are a match to TRBD1. Unmatched junction bases numbered 15, after V lost 5 bases and J lost 4 bases. This CDR3 has 17 residues. Germline assignment: CDR1 SGHVT and CDR2 SQSDAQ. The CDR3 DNA follows: TGTGCCAGCAGCCAAACTCAACAGGGGGCGAGAATGTACGAGCAGTACTTC. The encoded protein is CASSQTQQGARMYEQYF.

The rearrangement uses TRBV30 and TRBJ2-7, with 10 bases aligning to TRBD2. V shed 0 bases, J shed 7 bases, and the junction held 3 bases outside the gene matches. CDR3 length: 13 amino acids. Germline CDR1 reads GTSNPN; CDR2 reads SVGIG (reference sequence). CDR3 coding DNA: TGTGCCTGGAGTGTACTAGCGGGAAGGGAGCAGTACTTC. Translation gives CAWSVLAGREQYF.

In its sample, this clonotype was seen a few times. This chain joins TRBV6-1 and TRBJ1-2; 7 bases fit TRBD1. The length of the CDR3 is 15 residues. CDR1 MNHNS and CDR2 SASEGT come from the germline V gene. V was pared by 6 bases and J by 1 base, with 8 bases of the junction left unmatched. The CDR3 bases are TGTGCCAGCAGGGAATGGACAGGAATTAACTATGGCTACACCTTC. As protein: CASREWTGINYGYTF.

This CDR3 reads CASKERWNTEAFF. The CDR3 DNA follows: TGTGCCAGCAAGGAGAGATGGAACACTGAAGCTTTCTTT. The rearrangement uses TRBV6-1 and TRBJ1-1; D ambiguous. CDR3 length: 13 residues. Germline V gene sequence: CDR1 MNHNS, CDR2 SASEGT. V lost 7 bases, J lost 1 base, and 10 bases lay in between.

The chain is built from TRBV7-6 and TRBJ2-3; the D is unclear. V was shortened by 4 bases and J by 3 bases, with 11 bases between the two germline ends. Germline values: CDR1 SGHVS, CDR2 FNYEAQ. This CDR3 comprises 14 residues. The CDR3 nucleotides are TGTGCCAGCAGCTCCTCGAGAAGAACAGATACGCAGTATTTT. Translating gives CASSSSRRTDTQYF.

CDR3 protein: CASSELMGGFSGNTIYF. CDR3 DNA: TGTGCCAGCAGTGAATTGATGGGAGGGTTCTCTGGAAACACCATATATTTT. The chain combines TRBV2 with TRBJ1-3, with unresolved D. CDR1 SNHLY and CDR2 FYNNEI come from the germline V gene. With 2 bases removed from V and 0 bases from J, the gap between germline ends came to 14 bases. The CDR3 has 17 residues.

V gene TRBV20-1 combines with J gene TRBJ2-5; 8 bases line up with TRBD2. The CDR3 loop spans 17 amino acids. J gave up 7 bases and V 2 bases, and 18 bases lay outside the gene matches. Germline V CDR1 and CDR2: DFQATT, SNEGSKA (reference sequence). The CDR3 bases are TGCAGTGCTAGAAACTTAGCGGGGCCGCTCTCTGGAGGGACCCAGTACTTC. Translating it yields CSARNLAGPLSGGTQYF.